This T cell receptor beta chain was obtained from a study of identical twins. TCRdb reprocessed the 5' RACE reads via MiXCR and lists one record per CDR3 protein. The sample contains some 570,000 distinct CDR3 sequences, approximately 20% of which appear only once. This sample was also put to use in a study of yellow fever vaccine responses in identical twins.

The sequence came from a woman between 18 and 30 years old in good health. The sequenced material came from CD4+ T cells sorted from blood.

CDR3 sequence: CASIPGLASGDTQYF. CDR3 sequence (DNA): TGTGCCAGCATCCCGGGACTAGCGAGTGGGGATACGCAGTATTTT. The genes are TRBV12-3 or TRBV12-4 and TRBJ2-3; 10 nucleotides match TRBD2. CDR3 length equals 15 residues. The J segment lost 6 bases and the V segment lost 7 bases, leaving 10 bases of the junction unmatched.